The text below deals with one T cell receptor (beta chain). Via MiXCR, TCRdb re-called the PCR reads, giving one row per CDR3 protein. The data show fewer than 100,000 distinct CDR3 sequences, under 65% seen once. This entry is derived from a study of CDR3 diversity in severe acne. The CDR3 extends over 15 amino acids. The germline V and J ends were trimmed by 4 bases and 2 bases, with 13 bases remaining between them. CDR1 and CDR2 from the germline V gene are KGHDR and SFDVKD. The genes are TRBV24-1 and TRBJ2-5; TRBD2 might be the D (6 bases). Sample: blood. This receptor was identified in a male donor in good health, without acne. The DNA of the CDR3 is TGTGCCACCAGTGACGCGGCCGGGACTCAAGAGACCCAGTACTTC. The encoded protein is CATSDAAGTQETQYF.